These 10 T cell receptor beta chains came from one sample sequenced in a study of shared clonotypes between healthy human individuals. The assay was immunoSEQ multiplex PCR, and TCRdb's table has in-frame clones only and misses some. The sample records about 530,000 clones, nearly 80% being singletons. Sequencing input: PBMCs. The receptors stem from a woman aged 40 to 55 in good health. Some clones in this sample may be carry-over from other donors' samples.

This chain links TRBV6-5 with TRBJ1-1; tentatively, D is TRBD1 (5 bases). V was cut by 7 bases and J by 5 bases, with 14 bases left in between. The CDR3 is 13 residues long. The V gene's germline CDR1 is MNHEY and CDR2 SVGAGI. This CDR3 reads CASNQGIMTEAFF. The DNA of the CDR3 is TGTGCCAGCAACCAGGGTATAATGACTGAAGCTTTCTTT.

This sequence joins TRBV7-3 and TRBJ2-1; 10 bases are a match to TRBD2. Losses at the gene ends were 5 bases for V and 7 bases for J; bases not matched to a gene: 11. The CDR3 consists of 16 residues. Germline V gene data show CDR1 as SGHTA and CDR2 as FQGTGA. The CDR3 region is CASSISAGGLSNEQFF. DNA of the CDR3: TGTGCCAGCAGCATTTCAGCGGGAGGGCTCTCGAATGAGCAGTTCTTC.

J is TRBJ2-1 and V is TRBV7-3; TRBD2 might be the D (7 bases). This CDR3 is built from 17 residues. Trimming removed 5 bases at V and 2 bases at J, with 19 bases between. The germline V gene has CDR1 SGHTA and CDR2 FQGTGA. The CDR3 DNA sequence: TGTGCCAGCAGCCCAGGGGTTCAGGGAGGGACCTACAATGAGCAGTTCTTC. This encodes CASSPGVQGGTYNEQFF. The complete variable domain, with remaining parts taken from reference TRBV7-3 and TRBJ2-1, reads GAGVSQTPSNKVTEKGKYVELRCDPISGHTALYWYRQSLGQGPEFLIYFQGTGAADDSGLPNDRFFAVRPEGSVSTLKIQRTERGDSAVYLCASSPGVQGGTYNEQFFGPGTRLTVL.

This clone was recorded only once. This chain joins TRBV28 and TRBJ2-4; D unresolved. Germline V gene lookup returns CDR1 MDHEN and CDR2 SYDVKM. There are 16 residues in the CDR3. V dropped 5 bases and J dropped 3 bases, with 17 bases sitting between them. The CDR3 spells CASSDNRSGRKNIQYF. The CDR3 DNA follows: TGTGCCAGCAGTGACAATCGATCCGGACGCAAAAACATTCAGTACTTC.

CDR3 in DNA: TGTGCCAGCAGCTTACTGGGGACTAGCGGGAGAGAGACCCAGTACTTC. It specifies CASSLLGTSGRETQYF. The chain employs TRBV7-9 and TRBJ2-5; 14 bases map to TRBD2. The CDR3 length is 16 residues. Trimming removed 2 bases from V and 4 bases from J; junction bases left unmatched: 3. Germline V gene data show CDR1 as SEHNR and CDR2 as FQNEAQ (reference sequence).

The chain's CDR3 is CSVAGLAGLVSYNEQFF. The CDR3 coding sequence is TGCAGCGTCGCCGGACTAGCGGGATTAGTCAGCTACAATGAGCAGTTCTTC. J is TRBJ2-1 and V is TRBV29-1, with 12 nucleotides matching TRBD2. The ends lost 6 bases at V and 3 bases at J; junction bases unmatched: 12. Germline V CDR1 and CDR2: SQVTM, ANQGSEA. This CDR3 comprises 17 residues.

The V and J genes are TRBV9 and TRBJ1-1; 11 bases align to TRBD1. Trimming took 3 bases from V and 2 from J; bases not matched to a gene: 6. Germline V gene sequence: CDR1 SGDLS, CDR2 YYNGEE. The length of the CDR3 is 16 residues. CDR3 protein: CASSAGTGGLNTEAFF. The CDR3 DNA is TGTGCCAGCAGCGCGGGGACAGGGGGATTAAACACTGAAGCTTTCTTT.

The chain links TRBV18 to TRBJ1-5; no firm D call. CDR1 and CDR2 (germline): KGHSH, LQKENI. The V and J ends lost 3 bases and 4 bases respectively, with 4 bases between them. CDR3 length equals 12 residues. CDR3 in DNA: TGTGCCAGCTCACCGACTAATCAGCCCCAGCATTTT. This codes for CASSPTNQPQHF.

The DNA for the CDR3 is TGTGCCAGCAGTTACTCCTCGGGCGTCCAAGAGACCCAGTACTTC. The encoded protein is CASSYSSGVQETQYF. This chain links TRBV6-5 with TRBJ2-5; D call uncertain. V lost 0 bases, J lost 1 base, and 9 bases lay in between. The CDR3 length is 15 residues. Per germline, CDR1 MNHEY and CDR2 SVGAGI.

The chain couples TRBV28 to TRBJ1-4; 8 nucleotides agree with TRBD1. V lost 5 bases to trimming and J lost 0 bases; unmatched junction nucleotides: 8. The CDR3 consists of 17 residues. Germline CDR1 MDHEN, CDR2 SYDVKM. This CDR3 reads CASSASGQVATNEKLFF. In nucleotides, the CDR3 is TGTGCCAGCAGTGCGTCGGGACAGGTTGCAACTAATGAAAAACTGTTTTTT.